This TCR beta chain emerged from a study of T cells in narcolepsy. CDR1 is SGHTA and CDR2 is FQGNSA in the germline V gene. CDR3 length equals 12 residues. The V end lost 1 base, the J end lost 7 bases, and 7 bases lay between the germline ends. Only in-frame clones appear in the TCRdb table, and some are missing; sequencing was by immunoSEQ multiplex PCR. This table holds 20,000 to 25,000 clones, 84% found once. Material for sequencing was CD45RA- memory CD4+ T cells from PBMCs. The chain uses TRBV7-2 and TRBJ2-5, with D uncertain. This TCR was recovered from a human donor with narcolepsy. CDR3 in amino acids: CASSLGEWTQYF. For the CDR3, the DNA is TGTGCCAGCAGCTTAGGGGAATGGACCCAGTACTTC.